The 3 T cell receptor beta chains in this list originate from one sample, sequenced in a study of blood T cell repertoires in COVID-19. Measured with immunoSEQ multiplex PCR; TCRdb has only the in-frame clones, and not every one. The table includes about 480,000 clones, roughly 88% detected once. Sequences were obtained from peripheral blood. The origin of the receptors is a woman in her forties or fifties with COVID-19, enrolled during active disease.

The chain links TRBV5-6 to TRBJ1-6; 7 positions match TRBD1. V lost 5 bases, J lost 10 bases, and 18 bases stayed unmatched. CDR3 size: 17 residues. Germline V CDR1 and CDR2: SGHDT, YYEEEE. The CDR3 reads CASRAYFLTGKDSPLHF. CDR3 in DNA: TGTGCCAGCAGGGCGTACTTTTTGACAGGGAAAGACTCACCCCTCCACTTT.

V is TRBV11-3 and J is TRBJ2-3, with a weak D call TRBD2 (5 bases). Looked up from germline, CDR1 is SGHNT and CDR2 is YENEEA. The CDR3 runs to 14 residues. V was clipped by 5 bases and J by 2 bases, with 11 bases between them. In nucleotides, the CDR3 is TGTGCCAGCAGCCCCACCGGGAACACAGATACGCAGTATTTT. Residues: CASSPTGNTDTQYF.

This chain connects TRBV5-4 to TRBJ2-7, with 8 bases that match TRBD1. The V segment lost 0 bases and the J segment 9 bases; nucleotides outside the gene matches: 11. The CDR3 loop spans 15 amino acids. Looked up from germline, CDR1 is SGHNT and CDR2 is YYREEE (reference sequence). The CDR3 DNA follows: TGTGCCAGCAGCTTGGCCAGGGGGCGGGGAACGGTGCAGTACTTC. Amino acid sequence: CASSLARGRGTVQYF.